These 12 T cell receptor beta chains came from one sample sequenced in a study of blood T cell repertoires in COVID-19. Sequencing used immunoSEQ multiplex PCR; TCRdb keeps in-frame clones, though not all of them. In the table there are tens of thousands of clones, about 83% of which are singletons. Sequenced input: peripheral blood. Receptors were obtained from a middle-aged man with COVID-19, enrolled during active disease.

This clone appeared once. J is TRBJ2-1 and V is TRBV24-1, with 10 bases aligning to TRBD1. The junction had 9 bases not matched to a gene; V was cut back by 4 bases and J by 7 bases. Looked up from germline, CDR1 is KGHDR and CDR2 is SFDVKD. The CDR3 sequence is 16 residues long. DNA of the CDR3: TGTGCCACCAGTGACCCGGGACAGGGGCCTCGAAATGAGCAGTTCTTC. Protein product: CATSDPGQGPRNEQFF.

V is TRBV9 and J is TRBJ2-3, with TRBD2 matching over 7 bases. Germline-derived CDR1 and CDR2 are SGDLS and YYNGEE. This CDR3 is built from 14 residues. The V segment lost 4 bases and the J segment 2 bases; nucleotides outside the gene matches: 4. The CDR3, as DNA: TGTGCCAGCAGCCACGGGACTACCACAGATACGCAGTATTTT. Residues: CASSHGTTTDTQYF.

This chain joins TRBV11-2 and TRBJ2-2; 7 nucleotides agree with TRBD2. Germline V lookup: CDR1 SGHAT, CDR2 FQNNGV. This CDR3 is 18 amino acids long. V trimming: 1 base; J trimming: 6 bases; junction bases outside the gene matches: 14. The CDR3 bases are TGTGCCAGCAGCTTAGGAGGCGCGGGGGACTCGGCTCCCGGGGAGCTGTTTTTT. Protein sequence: CASSLGGAGDSAPGELFF.

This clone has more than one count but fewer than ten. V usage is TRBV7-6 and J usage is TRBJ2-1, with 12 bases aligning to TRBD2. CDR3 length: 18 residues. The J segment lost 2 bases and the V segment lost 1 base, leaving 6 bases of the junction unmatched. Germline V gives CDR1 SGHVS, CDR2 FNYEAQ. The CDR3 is CASSLGASGGVTYNEQFF. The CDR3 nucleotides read TGTGCCAGCAGCTTAGGGGCTAGCGGGGGGGTCACCTACAATGAGCAGTTCTTC.

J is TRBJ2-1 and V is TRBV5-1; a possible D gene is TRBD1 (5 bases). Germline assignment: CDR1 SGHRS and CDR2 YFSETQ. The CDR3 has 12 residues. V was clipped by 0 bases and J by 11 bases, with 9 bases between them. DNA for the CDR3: TGCGCCAGCAGCTTGGTAGGGGTCAAGCAGTTCTTC. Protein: CASSLVGVKQFF.

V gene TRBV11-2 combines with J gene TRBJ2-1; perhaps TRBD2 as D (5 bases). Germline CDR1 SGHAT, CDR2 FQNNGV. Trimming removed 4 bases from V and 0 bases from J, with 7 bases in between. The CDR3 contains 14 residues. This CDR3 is CASSSRGSYNEQFF. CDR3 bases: TGTGCCAGCAGCTCCCGGGGCTCCTACAATGAGCAGTTCTTC.

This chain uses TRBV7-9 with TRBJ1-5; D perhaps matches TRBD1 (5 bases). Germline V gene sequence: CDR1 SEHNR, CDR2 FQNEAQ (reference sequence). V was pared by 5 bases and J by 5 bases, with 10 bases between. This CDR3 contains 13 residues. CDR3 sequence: CASSQGMHQPQHF. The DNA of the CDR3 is TGTGCCAGCAGCCAGGGTATGCATCAGCCCCAGCATTTT. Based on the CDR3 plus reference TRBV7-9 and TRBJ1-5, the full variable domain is DTGVSQNPRHKITKRGQNVTFRCDPISEHNRLYWYRQTLGQGPEFLTYFQNEAQLEKSRLLSDRFSAERPKGSFSTLEIQRTEQGDSAMYLCASSQGMHQPQHFGDGTRLSIL.

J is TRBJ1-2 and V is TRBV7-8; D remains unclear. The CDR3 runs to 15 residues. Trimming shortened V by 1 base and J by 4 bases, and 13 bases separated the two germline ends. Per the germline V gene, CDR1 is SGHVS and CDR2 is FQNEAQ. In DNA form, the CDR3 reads TGTGCCAGCAGCTTAGACGGCAGAACAGCCTATGGCTACACCTTC. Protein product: CASSLDGRTAYGYTF.

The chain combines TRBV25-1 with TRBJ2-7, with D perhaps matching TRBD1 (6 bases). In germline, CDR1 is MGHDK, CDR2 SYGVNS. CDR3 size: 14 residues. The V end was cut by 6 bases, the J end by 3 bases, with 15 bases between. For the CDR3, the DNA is TGTGCCAGCAGCCCAGGGGAATGGGGCTACGAGCAGTACTTC. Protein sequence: CASSPGEWGYEQYF.

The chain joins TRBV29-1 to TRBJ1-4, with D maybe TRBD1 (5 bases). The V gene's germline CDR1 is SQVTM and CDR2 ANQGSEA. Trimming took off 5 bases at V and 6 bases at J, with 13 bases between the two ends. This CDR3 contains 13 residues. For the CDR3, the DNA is TGCAGCGTTCAGACGGGGGGAGATGAAAAACTGTTTTTT. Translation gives CSVQTGGDEKLFF.

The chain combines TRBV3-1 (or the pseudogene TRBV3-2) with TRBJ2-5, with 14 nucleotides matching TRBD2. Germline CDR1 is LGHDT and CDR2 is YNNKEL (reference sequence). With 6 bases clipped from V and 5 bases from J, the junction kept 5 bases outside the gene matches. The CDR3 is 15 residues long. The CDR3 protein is CASRTSGGAHETQYF. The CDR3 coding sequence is TGTGCCAGCAGGACTAGCGGGGGGGCTCATGAGACCCAGTACTTC.

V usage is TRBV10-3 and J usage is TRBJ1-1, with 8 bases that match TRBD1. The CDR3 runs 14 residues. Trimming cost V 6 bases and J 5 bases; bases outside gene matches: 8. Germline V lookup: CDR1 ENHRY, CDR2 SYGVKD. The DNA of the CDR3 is TGTGCCATCAGACTACAGGGGGAAGGGACTGAAGCTTTCTTT. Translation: CAIRLQGEGTEAFF.